These 10 T cell receptor beta chains share one sample of origin, sequenced in a study of CD8 T cells in ankylosing spondylitis. TCRdb re-called the 5' RACE reads through MiXCR, storing one row per CDR3 protein. The table lists some 350,000 distinct CDR3 sequences, around 15% of them singletons. The specimen was blood, either unsorted or a sorted T cell fraction (not recorded which). The receptor source for this set is a male donor with ankylosing spondylitis or in good health (not recorded which).

V gene TRBV5-4 combines with J gene TRBJ2-2; 10 positions agree with TRBD2. The V and J ends lost 4 bases and 0 bases, in that order; junction bases with no gene match: 6. The CDR3 is 17 amino acids. Per germline, CDR1 SGHNT and CDR2 YYREEE (reference sequence). CDR3 sequence (DNA): TGTGCCAGCAGCGAGGGACTAGCGTTCTCGAACACCGGGGAGCTGTTTTTT. Encoded protein: CASSEGLAFSNTGELFF. Based on the CDR3 plus reference TRBV5-4 and TRBJ2-2, the full variable domain is ETGVTQSPTHLIKTRGQQVTLRCSSQSGHNTVSWYQQALGQGPQFIFQYYREEENGRGNFPPRFSGLQFPNYSSELNVNALELDDSALYLCASSEGLAFSNTGELFFGEGSRLTVL.

The rearrangement joins TRBV6-1 to TRBJ2-2; 7 nucleotides agree with TRBD1. Trimming at V came to 6 bases and at J to 5 bases, leaving 18 bases not matched to a gene. The CDR3 totals 18 residues. Germline loops: CDR1 MNHNS, CDR2 SASEGT. The CDR3 DNA sequence: TGTGCCAGCAGAAGACAGGGTGGGACCTCAATTAAAACCGGGGAGCTGTTTTTT. It codes for CASRRQGGTSIKTGELFF.

The J gene is TRBJ1-6, the V gene TRBV27; D gene ambiguous. CDR3 length: 13 residues. V was pared by 5 bases and J by 10 bases, with 12 bases between. Germline CDR1 is MNHEY and CDR2 is SMNVEV (reference sequence). The CDR3 here is CASSRVIQSPLHF. Here the CDR3 DNA reads TGTGCCAGCAGTAGGGTAATACAGTCACCCCTCCACTTT.

This rearrangement joins TRBV6-5 to TRBJ1-2; D is uncertain. The CDR3 loop spans 15 amino acids. Germline V gives CDR1 MNHEY, CDR2 SVGAGI. Trimming pared 2 bases from V and 4 bases from J, leaving 14 bases between. CDR3 amino acids: CASSYKVGQIYGYTF. Here the CDR3 DNA reads TGTGCCAGCAGTTACAAGGTGGGCCAGATCTATGGCTACACCTTC.

This clonotype was counted once. The chain recombines TRBV2 with TRBJ2-5, with D hard to call. The germline V and J ends were trimmed by 5 bases and 10 bases, with 17 bases remaining between them. The length of the CDR3 is 13 residues. Germline CDR1 is SNHLY and CDR2 is FYNNEI. CDR3 in amino acids: CASSPDQRRGQYF. In nucleotides, the CDR3 is TGTGCCAGCAGTCCGGACCAGAGGAGAGGCCAGTACTTC.

The rearrangement joins TRBV20-1 to TRBJ2-1; D is possibly TRBD2 (5 bases). V was clipped by 6 bases and J by 7 bases, with 7 bases between them. This CDR3 is 10 amino acids long. In germline, CDR1 is DFQATT, CDR2 SNEGSKA (reference sequence). CDR3 DNA: TGCAGTGCCAGGACTAATGAGCAGTTCTTC. Amino acids: CSARTNEQFF.

The rearrangement uses TRBV5-1 and TRBJ2-7; perhaps TRBD2 as D (6 bases). This CDR3 has 14 residues. V lost 2 bases and J 5 bases, leaving 14 bases between the germline ends. Germline V CDR1 and CDR2: SGHRS, YFSETQ. CDR3 amino acids: CASSFGGGGDEQYF. In DNA form, the CDR3 reads TGCGCCAGCAGCTTCGGGGGAGGTGGAGACGAGCAGTACTTC.

V and J are TRBV3-1 and TRBJ1-3; no clear D gene. Trimming pared 5 bases from V and 8 bases from J, leaving 10 bases between. The CDR3 is 12 residues long. Per germline, CDR1 LGHDT and CDR2 YNNKEL (reference sequence). Here the CDR3 DNA reads TGTGCCAGCAGCAAGGGCGAATACACCATATATTTT. Encoded protein: CASSKGEYTIYF.

The chain is built from TRBV5-1 and TRBJ2-1, with D unresolved. V lost 0 bases and J lost 9, with 7 bases in between. The CDR3 is 12 amino acids. Germline V gene data show CDR1 as SGHRS and CDR2 as YFSETQ. In nucleotides, the CDR3 is TGCGCCAGCAGCTTGGGCGAAGGTGAGCAGTTCTTC. It translates to CASSLGEGEQFF.

To note about this clonotype: Germline is not matched at one junction end, which may reflect a read error. The chain couples TRBV2 to TRBJ1-2; no firm D call. The CDR3 has 10 amino acids. CDR1 and CDR2 (germline): SNHLY, FYNNEI. The CDR3 DNA reads TGTGCCAGCAGTGAAAAAGGGAGGGCCTTC. Protein sequence: CASSEKGRAF.